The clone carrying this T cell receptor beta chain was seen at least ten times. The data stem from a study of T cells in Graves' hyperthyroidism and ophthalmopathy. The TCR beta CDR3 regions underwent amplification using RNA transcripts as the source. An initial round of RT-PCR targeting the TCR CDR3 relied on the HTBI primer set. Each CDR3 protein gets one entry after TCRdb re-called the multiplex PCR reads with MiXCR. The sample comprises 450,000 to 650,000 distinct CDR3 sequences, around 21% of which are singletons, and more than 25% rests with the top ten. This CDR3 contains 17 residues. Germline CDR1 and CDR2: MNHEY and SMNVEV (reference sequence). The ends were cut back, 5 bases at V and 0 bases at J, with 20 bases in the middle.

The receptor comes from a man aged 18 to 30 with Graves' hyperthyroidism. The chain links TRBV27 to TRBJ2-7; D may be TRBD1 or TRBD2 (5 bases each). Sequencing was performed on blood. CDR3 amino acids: CASSRRFGGRLSYEQYF. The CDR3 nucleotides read TGTGCCAGCAGTCGTCGTTTTGGGGGACGTCTCTCCTACGAGCAGTACTTC.